This T cell receptor beta chain was documented in a study of OX40 agonist ivuxolimab in advanced cancers. CDR1 is GTSNPN and CDR2 is SVGIG in the germline V gene (reference sequence). V was trimmed by 3 bases and J by 7 bases, leaving 13 bases between them. The CDR3 length is 14 residues. Findings of the study overall: By week 6 at 0.1 to 3.0 mg/kg, blood CD4+ and CD8+ T cells had expanded clonally.

Generated by immunoSEQ multiplex PCR, the TCRdb table keeps only in-frame clones and is missing some. Among nearly 80,000 clones listed, about nine tenths were seen once. Worth noting for this clone: Its antigen remains unidentified.

The TCR sequence derives from an adult with an advanced solid tumor such as melanoma, head and neck, liver or kidney cancer. The chain carries TRBV30 and TRBJ1-6; tentative D call: TRBD1 (5 bases). Sequencing was performed on CD4+ or CD8+ T cells sorted from blood, taken in a trial of the OX40 agonist ivuxolimab. CDR3: CAWRLTAGNSPLHF. The CDR3 bases are TGTGCCTGGAGGTTGACAGCGGGGAATTCACCCCTCCACTTT.